The 7 T cell receptor beta chains reported below all come from one sample, sequenced in a study of graft-versus-host responses after intestinal transplantation. Time point: postoperative day 105 after intestinal transplantation (dayNNNN = postoperative day). Here immunoSEQ multiplex PCR was the method, and the copy in TCRdb shows in-frame clones only, minus some. Counted here are around 610 clones, nearly 96% occurring once; the ten biggest clones make up around 5.6%. Sample: bone marrow, taken 105 days after intestinal transplantation. The receptors here all came from a human patient who received an intestinal transplant, so some T cells may come from the graft donor.

This clone was recorded once. The V gene is TRBV25-1, the J gene TRBJ2-7; 7 bases match TRBD1. There are 15 residues in the CDR3. Germline V gives CDR1 MGHDK, CDR2 SYGVNS. The junction had 12 bases not matched to a gene; V was cut back by 2 bases and J by 8 bases. The CDR3: CASSEADRASSKQYF. The CDR3 DNA sequence: TGTGCCAGCAGTGAAGCCGACAGGGCCTCTTCGAAGCAGTACTTC.

V usage is TRBV6-4 and J usage is TRBJ2-3; 11 nucleotides match TRBD1. The CDR3 is made up of 14 amino acids. The germline V gene encodes CDR1 MRHNA and CDR2 SNTAGT. V lost 3 bases to trimming and J lost 4 bases; unmatched junction nucleotides: 0. The CDR3, as DNA: TGTGCCAGCAGTGAGGGACAGGGGGCAGATACGCAGTATTTT. Amino acids: CASSEGQGADTQYF.

This chain connects TRBV28 to TRBJ2-5, with D possibly TRBD1 on 5 matching bases. Trimming removed 4 bases from V and 2 bases from J, with 11 bases in between. CDR1 and CDR2 from the germline V gene are MDHEN and SYDVKM. CDR3 length equals 14 residues. The CDR3 DNA reads TGTGCCAGCAGTTCAGGGTCCTCACAAGAGACCCAGTACTTC. It translates to CASSSGSSQETQYF.

This chain uses TRBV6-5 with TRBJ2-2; unclear D gene. CDR3 length: 13 amino acids. V was clipped by 6 bases and J by 8 bases, with 13 bases between them. Germline V gives CDR1 MNHEY, CDR2 SVGAGI. The CDR3 region has the DNA TGTGCCAGCAGGAGGTCATTACCAGGGGAGCTGTTTTTT. Amino acid sequence: CASRRSLPGELFF.

The chain uses TRBV27 and TRBJ2-5; TRBD2 aligns across 7 bases. The V and J ends lost 3 bases and 2 bases, in that order; junction bases with no gene match: 6. Per germline, CDR1 MNHEY and CDR2 SMNVEV (reference sequence). The CDR3 is 15 amino acids. CDR3 sequence (DNA): TGTGCCAGCAGTTTGGTGACGGGAGGACAAGAGACCCAGTACTTC. The encoded protein is CASSLVTGGQETQYF.

V gene TRBV10-1 combines with J gene TRBJ1-4; D call uncertain. The germline V and J ends were trimmed by 7 bases and 4 bases, with 4 bases remaining between them. The CDR3 loop spans 11 amino acids. Germline V gene data show CDR1 as WNHNN and CDR2 as SYGVQD (reference sequence). The CDR3 is CASICNEKLFF. DNA of the CDR3: TGCGCCAGCATCTGTAATGAAAAACTGTTTTTT.

This sequence joins TRBV10-1 and TRBJ2-2; D is perhaps TRBD1 or TRBD2 (6 bases each). Per germline, CDR1 WNHNN and CDR2 SYGVQD (reference sequence). The CDR3 covers 15 residues. Trimming removed 4 bases from V and 0 bases from J, with 9 bases in between. This CDR3 reads CASSGGGPNTGELFF. CDR3 bases: TGCGCCAGCAGTGGTGGGGGGCCGAACACCGGGGAGCTGTTTTTT.